The 8 T cell receptor beta chains listed next were all sequenced from one sample in a study of blood T cell repertoires in COVID-19 (dated by TCRdb to about 2020). The method was the immunoSEQ multiplex PCR assay. The source is immuneACCESS, and TCRdb retained only in-frame sequences with V and J called. Part of the clones is not carried over; for the studies checked, unresolved V genes explain less than half of this, and the remainder is unexplained. This sample is represented by about 200,000 clones; around four fifths of them were singletons. The ten largest clones add up to about 3% of the sample. The sample taken for sequencing was peripheral blood. Source of these receptors: a woman aged 80 or over with active or convalescent COVID-19.

The chain carries TRBV7-9 and TRBJ1-2; 9 bases align to TRBD1. Germline CDR1 SEHNR, CDR2 FQNEAQ (reference sequence). This CDR3 is 17 amino acids long. Trimming took 5 bases from V and 4 from J; bases not matched to a gene: 14. The CDR3 DNA follows: TGTGCCAGCAGCCCCCGGGGGCAGGGGACAGGGACCTATGGCTACACCTTC. It specifies CASSPRGQGTGTYGYTF.

The rearrangement links TRBV28 to TRBJ2-5; D not certain. Germline V gives CDR1 MDHEN, CDR2 SYDVKM. V lost 10 bases to trimming and J lost 2 bases, with 5 bases between them. The CDR3 length is 10 residues. CDR3 sequence reads: CATQQETQYF. In nucleotides, the CDR3 is TGTGCCACCCAACAAGAGACCCAGTACTTC. Together with reference TRBV28 and TRBJ2-5, the CDR3 gives the full variable domain: DVKVTQSSRYLVKRTGEKVFLECVQDMDHENMFWYRQDPGLGLRLIYFSYDVKMKEKGDIPEGYSVSREKKERFSLILESASTNQTSMYLCATQQETQYFGPGTRLLVL.

The gene calls are TRBV5-4 and TRBJ2-7; D possibly corresponds to TRBD2 (5 bases). The V gene's germline CDR1 is SGHNT and CDR2 YYREEE (reference sequence). The CDR3 runs 12 residues. V lost 0 bases to trimming and J lost 5 bases, with 6 bases between them. The CDR3 protein is CASSLAGNEQYF. The CDR3 nucleotides are TGTGCCAGCAGCTTGGCCGGGAACGAGCAGTACTTC.

V usage is TRBV5-5 and J usage is TRBJ2-1, with 11 bases identical to TRBD2. The CDR3 covers 16 residues. Germline-derived CDR1 and CDR2 are SGHKS and YYEKEE (reference sequence). V shed 4 bases, J shed 4 bases, and the junction held 7 bases outside the gene matches. CDR3 protein: CASSRGTSGLYNEQFF. The CDR3 region has the DNA TGTGCCAGCAGCCGAGGGACTAGCGGCTTATACAATGAGCAGTTCTTC.

The V gene is TRBV19, the J gene TRBJ2-1, with D tentatively TRBD2 (6 bases). V lost 3 bases to trimming and J lost 3 bases, with 24 bases between them. CDR3 length: 19 amino acids. CDR1 is LNHDA, CDR2 SQIVND, per germline (reference sequence). CDR3 sequence (DNA): TGTGCCAGTAGTATTTCATTCGGAGGGTGGGGGATTGGCTACAATGAGCAGTTCTTC. This gives the protein CASSISFGGWGIGYNEQFF. Complete variable domain (other parts from reference TRBV19 and TRBJ2-1): DGGITQSPKYLFRKEGQNVTLSCEQNLNHDAMYWYRQDPGQGLRLIYYSQIVNDFQKGDIAEGYSVSREKKESFPLTVTSAQKNPTAFYLCASSISFGGWGIGYNEQFFGPGTRLTVL.

This sequence joins TRBV7-8 and TRBJ2-3, with 10 nucleotides matching TRBD2. This CDR3 is 16 amino acids long. With V trimmed by 6 bases and J by 0 bases, 6 bases remained unmatched. Germline values: CDR1 SGHVS, CDR2 FQNEAQ. DNA for the CDR3: TGTGCCAGCAGGCGACAGCGGGGGGGTAGCACAGATACGCAGTATTTT. The encoded protein is CASRRQRGGSTDTQYF.

This clone was seen only once. This chain connects TRBV19 to TRBJ2-1; D unresolved. The CDR3 extends over 14 amino acids. Deletions cut 3 bases from V and 7 bases from J, with 13 bases between. The germline V gene encodes CDR1 LNHDA and CDR2 SQIVND (reference sequence). This CDR3 reads CASSIIAGANEQFF. The CDR3 nucleotides are TGTGCCAGTAGTATTATAGCTGGAGCGAATGAGCAGTTCTTC.

V is TRBV5-1 and J is TRBJ1-4; D is perhaps TRBD1 (5 bases). The CDR3 length is 14 residues. Trimming removed 4 bases at V and 4 bases at J, with 11 bases between. Germline V gene sequence: CDR1 SGHRS, CDR2 YFSETQ. In DNA, the CDR3 is TGCGCCAGCAGCGACGACAGATTTAATGAAAAACTGTTTTTT. Protein product: CASSDDRFNEKLFF.